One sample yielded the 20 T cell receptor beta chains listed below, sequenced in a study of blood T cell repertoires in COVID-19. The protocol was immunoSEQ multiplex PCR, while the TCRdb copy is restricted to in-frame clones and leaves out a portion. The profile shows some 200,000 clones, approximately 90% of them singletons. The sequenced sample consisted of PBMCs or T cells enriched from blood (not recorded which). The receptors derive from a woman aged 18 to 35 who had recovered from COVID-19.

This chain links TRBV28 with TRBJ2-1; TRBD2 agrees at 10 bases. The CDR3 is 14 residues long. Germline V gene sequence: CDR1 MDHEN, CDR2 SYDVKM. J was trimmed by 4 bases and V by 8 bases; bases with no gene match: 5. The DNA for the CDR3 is TGTGCCAGCGAGACTAGCGGGCCTTACAATGAGCAGTTCTTC. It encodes CASETSGPYNEQFF.

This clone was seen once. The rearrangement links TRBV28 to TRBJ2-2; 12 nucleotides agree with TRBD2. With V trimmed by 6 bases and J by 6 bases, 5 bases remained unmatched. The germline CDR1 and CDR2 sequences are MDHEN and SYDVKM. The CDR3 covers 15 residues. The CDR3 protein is CASSPSGRAPGELFF. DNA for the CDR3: TGTGCCAGCAGCCCTAGCGGGAGGGCCCCCGGGGAGCTGTTTTTT.

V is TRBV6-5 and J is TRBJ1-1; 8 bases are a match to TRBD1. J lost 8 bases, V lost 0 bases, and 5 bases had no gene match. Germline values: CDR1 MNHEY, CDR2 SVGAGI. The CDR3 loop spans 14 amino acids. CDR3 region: CASSYSRAGGEAFF. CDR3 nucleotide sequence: TGTGCCAGCAGTTACTCAAGGGCAGGGGGCGAAGCTTTCTTT.

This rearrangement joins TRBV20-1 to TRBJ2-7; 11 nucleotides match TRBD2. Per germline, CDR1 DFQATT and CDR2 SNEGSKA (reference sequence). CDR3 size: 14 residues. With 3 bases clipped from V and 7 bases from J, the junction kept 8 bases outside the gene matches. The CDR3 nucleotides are TGCAGTGCTAGTCCCCTAGCGGGAGGAGGTGAGCAGTACTTC. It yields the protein CSASPLAGGGEQYF.

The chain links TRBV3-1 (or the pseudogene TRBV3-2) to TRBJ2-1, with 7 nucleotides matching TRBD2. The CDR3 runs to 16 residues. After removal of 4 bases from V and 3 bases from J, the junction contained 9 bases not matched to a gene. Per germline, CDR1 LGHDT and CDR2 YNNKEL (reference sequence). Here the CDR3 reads CASSPRGGSFYNEQFF. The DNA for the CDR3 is TGTGCCAGCAGCCCAAGAGGCGGGAGCTTCTACAATGAGCAGTTCTTC.

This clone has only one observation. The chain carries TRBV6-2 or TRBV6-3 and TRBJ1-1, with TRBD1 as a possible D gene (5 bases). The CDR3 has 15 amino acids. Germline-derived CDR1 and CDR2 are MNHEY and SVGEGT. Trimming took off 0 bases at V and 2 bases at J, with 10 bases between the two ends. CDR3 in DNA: TGTGCCAGCAGTTACTCACCTGACAGAAACACTGAAGCTTTCTTT. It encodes CASSYSPDRNTEAFF.

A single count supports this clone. In nucleotides, the CDR3 is TGTGCCAGCAGGCCCGGTGCCGATACGCAGTATTTT. Encoded protein: CASRPGADTQYF. The rearrangement joins TRBV2 to TRBJ2-3; D uncertain. Germline CDR1 is SNHLY and CDR2 is FYNNEI. There are 12 residues in the CDR3. Trimming shortened V by 6 bases and J by 6 bases, and 10 bases separated the two germline ends.

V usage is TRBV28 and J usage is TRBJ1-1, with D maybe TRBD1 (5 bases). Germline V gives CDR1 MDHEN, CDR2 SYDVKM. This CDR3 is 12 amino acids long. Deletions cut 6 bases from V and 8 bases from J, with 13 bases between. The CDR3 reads CASRRRDGEAFF. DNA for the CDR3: TGTGCCAGCAGAAGGAGGGACGGAGAAGCTTTCTTT.

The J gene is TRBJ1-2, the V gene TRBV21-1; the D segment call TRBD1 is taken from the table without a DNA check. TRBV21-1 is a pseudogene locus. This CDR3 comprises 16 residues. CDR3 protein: CASSNRTGSLLCGYTF. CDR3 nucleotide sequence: TGTGCCAGCAGCAACAGGACAGGGAGTTTATTGTGTGGCTACACCTTC.

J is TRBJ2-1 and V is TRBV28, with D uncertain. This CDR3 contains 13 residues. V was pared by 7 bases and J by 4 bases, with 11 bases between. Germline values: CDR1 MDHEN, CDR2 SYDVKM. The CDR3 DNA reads TGTGCCAGCAATCGAGGCGGTTACAATGAGCAGTTCTTC. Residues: CASNRGGYNEQFF. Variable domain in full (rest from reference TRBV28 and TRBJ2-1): DVKVTQSSRYLVKRTGEKVFLECVQDMDHENMFWYRQDPGLGLRLIYFSYDVKMKEKGDIPEGYSVSREKKERFSLILESASTNQTSMYLCASNRGGYNEQFFGPGTRLTVL.

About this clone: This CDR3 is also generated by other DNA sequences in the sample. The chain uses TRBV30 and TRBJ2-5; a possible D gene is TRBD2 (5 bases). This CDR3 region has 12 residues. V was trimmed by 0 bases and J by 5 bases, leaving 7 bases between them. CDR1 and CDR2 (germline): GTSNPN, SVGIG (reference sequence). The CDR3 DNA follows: TGTGCCTGGAGTGTACTAGGCGAGACCCAGTACTTC. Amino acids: CAWSVLGETQYF. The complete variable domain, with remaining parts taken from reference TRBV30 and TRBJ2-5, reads SQTIHQWPATLVQPVGSPLSLECTVEGTSNPNLYWYRQAAGRGLQLLFYSVGIGQISSEVPQNLSASRPQDRQFILSSKKLLLSDSGFYLCAWSVLGETQYFGPGTRLLVL.

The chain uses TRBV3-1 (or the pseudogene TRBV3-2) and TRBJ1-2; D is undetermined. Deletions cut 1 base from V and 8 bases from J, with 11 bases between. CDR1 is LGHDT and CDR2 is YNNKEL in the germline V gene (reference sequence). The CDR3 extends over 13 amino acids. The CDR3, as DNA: TGTGCCAGCAGCCAAGCCTGGCGGCTCGGCTACACCTTC. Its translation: CASSQAWRLGYTF.

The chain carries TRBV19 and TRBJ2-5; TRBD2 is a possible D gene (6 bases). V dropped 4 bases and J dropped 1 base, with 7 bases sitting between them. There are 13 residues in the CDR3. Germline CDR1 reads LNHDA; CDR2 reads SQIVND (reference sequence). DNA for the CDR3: TGTGCCAGTAGTAATAGCGGCCAAGAGACCCAGTACTTC. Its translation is CASSNSGQETQYF.

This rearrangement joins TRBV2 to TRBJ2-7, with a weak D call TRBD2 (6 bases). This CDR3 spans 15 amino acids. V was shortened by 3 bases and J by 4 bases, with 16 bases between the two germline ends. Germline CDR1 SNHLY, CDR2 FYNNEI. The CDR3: CASSEDQLGGYEQYF. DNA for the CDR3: TGTGCCAGCAGTGAGGACCAATTGGGGGGTTACGAGCAGTACTTC.

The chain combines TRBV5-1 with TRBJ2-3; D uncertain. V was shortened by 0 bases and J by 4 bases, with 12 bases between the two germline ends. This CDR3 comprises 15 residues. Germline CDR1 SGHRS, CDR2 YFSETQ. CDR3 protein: CASSLGGSRADTQYF. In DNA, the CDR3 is TGCGCCAGCAGCTTGGGTGGTAGTCGTGCAGATACGCAGTATTTT.

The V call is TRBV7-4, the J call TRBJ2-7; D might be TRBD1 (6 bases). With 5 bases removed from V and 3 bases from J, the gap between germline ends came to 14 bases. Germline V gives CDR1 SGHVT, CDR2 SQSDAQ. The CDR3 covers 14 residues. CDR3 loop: CASSPGAKSYEQYF. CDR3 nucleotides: TGTGCCAGCAGCCCAGGGGCCAAGAGCTACGAGCAGTACTTC. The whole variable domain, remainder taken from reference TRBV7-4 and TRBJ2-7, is GAGVSQSPRYKVAKRGRDVALRCDSISGHVTLYWYRQTLGQGSEVLTYSQSDAQRDKSGRPSGRFSAERPERSVSTLKIQRTEQGDSAVYLCASSPGAKSYEQYFGPGTRLTVT.

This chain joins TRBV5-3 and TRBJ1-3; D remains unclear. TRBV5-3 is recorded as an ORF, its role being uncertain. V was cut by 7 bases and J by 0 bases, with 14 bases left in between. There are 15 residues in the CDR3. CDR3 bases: TGTGCCAGATTACCGTCAAGCGACTCTGGAAACACCATATATTTT. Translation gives CARLPSSDSGNTIYF.

CDR3 sequence reads: CASRTGRFEKLFF. DNA for the CDR3: TGTGCCAGCCGGACAGGGAGGTTTGAAAAACTGTTTTTT. The chain employs TRBV2 and TRBJ1-4; 8 bases match TRBD1. CDR1 is SNHLY and CDR2 is FYNNEI in the germline V gene. With 8 bases clipped from V and 7 bases from J, the junction kept 6 bases outside the gene matches. This CDR3 is built from 13 residues. Supplemented by reference TRBV2 and TRBJ1-4, the full variable domain reads EPEVTQTPSHQVTQMGQEVILRCVPISNHLYFYWYRQILGQKVEFLVSFYNNEISEKSEIFDDQFSVERPDGSNFTLKIRSTKLEDSAMYFCASRTGRFEKLFFGSGTQLSVL.

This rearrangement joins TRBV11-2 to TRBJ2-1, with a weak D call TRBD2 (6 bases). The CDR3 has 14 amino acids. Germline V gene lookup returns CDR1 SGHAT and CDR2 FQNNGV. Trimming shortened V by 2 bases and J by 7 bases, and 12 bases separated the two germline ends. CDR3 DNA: TGTGCCAGCAGCTTAACGGTCGGGGGAAATGAGCAGTTCTTC. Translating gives CASSLTVGGNEQFF.

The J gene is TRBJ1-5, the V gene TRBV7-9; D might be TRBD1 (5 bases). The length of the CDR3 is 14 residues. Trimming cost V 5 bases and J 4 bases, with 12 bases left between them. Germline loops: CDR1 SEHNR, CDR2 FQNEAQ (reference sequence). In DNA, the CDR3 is TGTGCCAGCAGCCCAGGGAATACTAATCAGCCCCAGCATTTT. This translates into CASSPGNTNQPQHF.